Sequencing of this T cell receptor (beta chain) was carried out in a study of cytomegalovirus exposure and HLA in healthy donors (dated by TCRdb to about 2017). Regarding the research as a whole: An earlier analysis of roughly 500 of the donors reported 250 to 350 Gb of sequence data and 100 million to 130 million unique TCR beta sequences from 150 million to 200 million T cells. Of the approximately 400 genotyped donors, 70% to 90% were placed in the genetic ancestry cluster associated with self-reported Caucasian donors. An earlier analysis of 587 of the donors used high-throughput TCR beta sequencing to judge whether each TCR beta V gene segment behaved as functional or pseudogenic. The number of donors typed differed by locus, with about 629-630 for A, B, C, DRB1 and DQB1, 522 for DQA1, under 610 for DPA1, and around 450 for DPB1. Donor age, sex, ethnicity and CMV serostatus were compiled alongside the repertoire data. Using immunosequencing, the study profiled T cell repertoires from approximately 700 subjects and related those repertoires to cytomegalovirus serostatus. A later analysis re-analyzed previously published TCR beta repertoires from hundreds of donors and added high-resolution HLA genotyping to study TCR occurrence patterns. About 280 gigabases of sequencing data and tens of millions of unique TCR sequences were included in an early release covering 550 to 650 HLA-typed donors. Four to six DR-DQ haplotypes were handled as single units for association and clustering, since linkage in the cohort was strong. The study combined high-throughput TCR immunosequencing, statistical association of individual TCRs with disease status, and machine learning to predict cytomegalovirus infection status. In a later genetic analysis, genome-wide SNP genotypes for about three fifths of the 666 donors were used, and that subset was treated as a discovery cohort. Both class I and class II loci were covered by HLA typing, at four-digit resolution. Every discovery cohort repertoire had been produced on one sequencing platform. Besides the first cohort of about 730 subjects, a separate validation cohort made up of 90 to 150 different subjects was used. The later analysis used no new phenotypic data to find candidate immune exposures, relying instead on TCR beta sequences and their occurrence across donors. The study aimed to test whether cataloging public T cell receptors could reveal signatures of past pathogen exposure. Among over 350 genotyped donors of the cohort, an average of roughly 240,000 unique TCR beta nucleotide sequences were sequenced per donor, roughly a sixth of them non-productive.

Receptor amplification or capture employed the immunoSEQ multiplex PCR assay. A mixture of 60 forward primers for TCR Vbeta segments and 13 reverse primers for TCR Jbeta segments was used in the multiplex PCR. The CDR3 region of rearranged TCR beta genes was amplified from genomic DNA by a multiplex PCR assay. The Illumina HiSeq System was used to sequence the amplified TCR beta libraries as 87-base-pair reads. As for how the authors treated the data: A later analysis tallied some 79 million unique TCR beta chains across the 650 to 750 repertoires, and some 10 million of those chains were shared by two or more donors. Raw reads were error-corrected and collapsed into unique sequences with a nearest-neighbor algorithm that merged closely related sequences to remove PCR and sequencing errors. V, D and J gene segments were assigned by aligning CDR3 sequences to IMGT reference sequences. For a sequence to be retained, a match of at least six nucleotides to both a V gene segment and a J gene segment was required. A rearrangement counted as productive if the CDR3 had no stop codons and remained in frame with V and J, and every other rearrangement counted as non-productive. CDR3 was defined according to IMGT convention as the region running from the second conserved V-encoded cysteine to the conserved J-encoded phenylalanine. The earlier analysis of 550 to 650 of the donors excluded any sequence lacking an unambiguous match to a single V gene segment. In an earlier analysis of several hundred of the donors, V segments were called functional above 56.7% productive rearrangements and were called segregating when the between-donor standard deviation exceeded 5%. To diagnose cytomegalovirus status from the catalog of TCR beta chain sequences, a statistical classification framework was built. In a later analysis, V and J genes were assigned by comparing TCR nucleotide sequences against IMGT/GENE-DB human TR gene sequences. Using the TCRdist pipeline, a later analysis assigned CDR3 sequences along with most-parsimonious VDJ recombination scenarios. In a later analysis, each TCR beta chain was defined by its CDR3 amino acid sequence together with its V-gene family, and reads lacking a unique V-gene family were excluded. To address suspected cross-contamination and a sequencing artifact, a later analysis removed some 620 highly shared, low-generation-probability nucleotide sequences. A later analysis calculated a clonal expansion index for each public chain from normalized within-repertoire ranks of inferred template counts. A later analysis computed generation probabilities with a VDJ recombination model fitted to out-of-frame rearrangements, and checked the results against IGoR. Hypergeometric tests were used in a later analysis to score TCR-TCR, TCR-HLA and TCR-CMV co-occurrence, with a repertoire-size bias correction applied to the TCR pairs. False discovery rates were estimated in a later analysis by permuting HLA or CMV assignments 20 times. In a later analysis, co-occurring TCRs were grouped using DBSCAN, with TCRdist sequence similarity added in when clustering inside HLA-allele-positive subsets. For co-occurrence clustering, repertoires with fewer than 30,000 or more than 120,000 public chains were excluded, along with about five repertoires with anomalous nucleotide sharing. TCRdb holds this immuneACCESS table with in-frame rearrangements only. Some clones are missing; in checked studies, unresolved V genes explain under half, and the rest has no known cause. That table furnishes V, J and clone size, whereas the DNA furnished D and trimming. In this sample the table shows 150,000 to 200,000 clones, around three quarters of which occur a single time. The ten most abundant clones make up 4% to 4.5% of the sample.

Here V drops 7 bases and J drops 3 bases, and the junction holds 6 bases not matched to any gene. The germline V gene supplies CDR1 SNHLY and CDR2 FYNNEI. The CDR3 contains 15 residues, cysteine and phenylalanine counted. Solely the CDR3 DNA is kept, with 45 bases framed from the first base. In regard to this clone: The antigen this receptor binds is unknown. No much larger clone exists at a distance of one base, and base qualities are not known.

The cohort comprised some 730 healthy bone marrow donors. At the time of sampling, every cohort member was nominally healthy, though immune exposures that went unrecorded were likely present. The donor tested CMV seropositive, placing the donor among the 289 seropositive members of the cohort. Each donor provided a peripheral blood sample, and peripheral blood mononuclear cells were used for TCR beta sequencing. The Qiagen DNeasy Blood Extraction Kit was used to extract genomic DNA from the blood cell samples. Summary of the overall study and its limitations: The cohort was sequenced for TCR beta chains only, and without alpha or paired-chain data the features that could be detected were limited. In vitro tests confirmed that a few of the cytomegalovirus-associated TCR beta chains recognize cytomegalovirus antigens. An earlier analysis of around 600 of the donors showed that most TCR beta V segments appeared in productive rearrangements either about 90% or about 30% of the time, which broadly matched IMGT annotations. In a later analysis, HLA-associated TCR beta chains showed more clonal expansion and lower generation probabilities than non-associated chains that were equally common. Correlated functional status among segregating V segments might reflect linkage disequilibrium, but an unknown experimental factor could not be ruled out. Compared with the approximately 600-donor mean, donors in an Asian-associated ancestry cluster had fewer N-insertions in productive TCRs, according to a later genetic analysis. The authors suggested that the approach could potentially be extended to other disease states and immunological phenotypes. The study listed 150 to 200 TCR beta chains as associated with cytomegalovirus. The 87-base-pair reads could not distinguish some IMGT-functional V segments, including TRBV6-2 and TRBV6-3, so those segments were excluded. In both the original and validation cohorts, the classifier was reported to diagnose cytomegalovirus status with high specificity and sensitivity. Several of the top co-occurrence clusters appeared to be linked to parvovirus B19, influenza, CMV and Epstein-Barr virus, according to a later analysis. According to a later analysis, TCR association rates differed among HLA loci, with DRB1 alleles showing the most associated TCRs and HLA-C alleles showing the fewest. V-gene and J-gene trimming of TCR beta chains was associated with a missense DCLRE1C variant in a later genetic analysis, and the association was replicated in an independent cohort. HLA typing was unavailable for some donors at each locus, so association tests used only the typed subset. When HLA alleles, especially DR and DQ, strongly co-occurred, attributing TCR associations to individual alleles was difficult. A further reported finding was that TCR beta sequences accurately predicted the HLA-A and HLA-B alleles for most subjects in the first cohort. While some public TCRs were present in many individuals, most TCR sequences turned up only very rarely across donors. Roughly 17 rarely observed V segments, including chromosome 9 orphons, were excluded from the earlier analysis of about 600 of the donors because counts were too low. A cluster of highly shared sequence variants was judged likely to be a technical artifact of the sequencing pipeline. Immune exposure information for the cohort was limited to CMV serostatus. The presence/absence analyses assumed that sequencing depth was roughly uniform across donors, and that assumption may not be true. In a later analysis, more than 15,000 TCR beta sequences were associated with specific HLA alleles at a false discovery rate of 0.05. In a later analysis, most CMV-associated TCR beta chains were found to appear HLA-restricted, with HLA associations seemingly driven largely by CMV exposure.

This chain joins TRBV2 to TRBJ2-1; the junction holds 10 bases that match TRBD2. The receptor was isolated from a woman younger than 45 in good health and CMV-seropositive. Input material: PBMCs. The DNA sequence is TGTGCCAGCACTAAGCTAGCGGGAGACTACAATGAGCAGTTCTTC. It translates to CASTKLAGDYNEQFF. Here the CDR3 is joined to the reference TRBV2 and TRBJ2-1 genes, and the full variable domain is: EPEVTQTPSHQVTQMGQEVILRCVPISNHLYFYWYRQILGQKVEFLVSFYNNEISEKSEIFDDQFSVERPDGSNFTLKIRSTKLEDSAMYFCASTKLAGDYNEQFFGPGTRLTVL.